The 14 T cell receptor beta chains given below trace back to one sample, sequenced in a study of OX40 agonist ivuxolimab in advanced cancers. Repertoires were generated with immunoSEQ multiplex PCR, while TCRdb's copy carries only in-frame clones and drops some. The sample carries roughly 20,000 clones, about three quarters recorded once. This specimen consisted of CD4+ or CD8+ T cells sorted from blood, obtained in a trial of the OX40 agonist ivuxolimab. These receptors originate from an adult with an advanced solid tumor such as melanoma, head and neck, liver or kidney cancer.

The rearrangement links TRBV9 to TRBJ2-3; D is perhaps TRBD1 (8 bases). The CDR3 totals 15 residues. With 4 bases removed from V and 4 bases from J, the gap between germline ends came to 16 bases. Germline V gene lookup returns CDR1 SGDLS and CDR2 YYNGEE. The CDR3 protein is CASSQGAGEADTQYF. CDR3 DNA sequence: TGTGCCAGCAGCCAGGGGGCGGGAGAGGCAGATACGCAGTATTTT. The full variable domain, its missing parts supplied by reference TRBV9 and TRBJ2-3, is DSGVTQTPKHLITATGQRVTLRCSPRSGDLSVYWYQQSLDQGLQFLIQYYNGEERAKGNILERFSAQQFPDLHSELNLSSLELGDSALYFCASSQGAGEADTQYFGPGTRLTVL.

This clone has a single count. The chain links TRBV11-2 to TRBJ1-1; 10 bases line up with TRBD1. The germline gives CDR1 SGHAT, CDR2 FQNNGV. V shed 4 bases, J shed 2 bases, and the junction held 7 bases outside the gene matches. The CDR3 loop spans 16 amino acids. This CDR3 reads CASSSPKTGGNTEAFF. The CDR3 bases are TGTGCCAGCAGCTCCCCCAAGACAGGGGGCAACACTGAAGCTTTCTTT.

The chain's CDR3 is CASSQDWQGNTEAFF. The CDR3, as DNA: TGCGCCAGCAGCCAAGATTGGCAGGGGAACACTGAAGCTTTCTTT. This chain joins TRBV4-1 and TRBJ1-1; tentative D call: TRBD1 (5 bases). V lost 0 bases and J lost 1, with 9 bases in between. The CDR3 runs 15 residues. Looked up from germline, CDR1 is MGHRA and CDR2 is YSYEKL.

On this clone itself: The germline gene is not matched at one end of the junction; a read error may be the cause. The rearrangement uses TRBV4-1 and TRBJ2-7, with D perhaps matching TRBD2 (6 bases). CDR1 MGHRA and CDR2 YSYEKL come from the germline V gene. The CDR3 spans 16 residues. The CDR3 reads CASSQDARAGSYGQYF. The DNA for the CDR3 is TGCGCCAGCAGCCAAGATGCTAGGGCGGGATCCTACGGGCAGTACTTC.

V and J are TRBV7-9 and TRBJ1-3; 8 bases match TRBD1. The ends lost 4 bases at V and 9 bases at J; junction bases unmatched: 2. Germline V gene lookup returns CDR1 SEHNR and CDR2 FQNEAQ (reference sequence). The CDR3 runs to 12 residues. CDR3 sequence reads: CASSWTGSTIYF. CDR3 in DNA: TGTGCCAGCAGCTGGACAGGGAGCACCATATATTTT.

The chain links TRBV28 to TRBJ1-1, with 10 bases lining up with TRBD1. From germline, CDR1 is MDHEN and CDR2 SYDVKM. V was clipped by 6 bases and J by 2 bases; unmatched bases: 12. The CDR3 runs 17 residues. CDR3 sequence reads: CASSYPGTGEINTEAFF. CDR3 nucleotides: TGTGCCAGCAGCTACCCAGGGACAGGGGAGATAAACACTGAAGCTTTCTTT.

This clone was seen a few times. The chain combines TRBV7-8 with TRBJ2-3, with D possibly being TRBD1 (6 bases). CDR1 is SGHVS and CDR2 is FQNEAQ in the germline V gene. The CDR3 is made up of 16 amino acids. The germline V and J ends were trimmed by 1 base and 2 bases, with 13 bases remaining between them. CDR3 loop: CASSLEAGVLTDTQYF. DNA for the CDR3: TGTGCCAGCAGCTTAGAGGCAGGGGTGCTCACAGATACGCAGTATTTT.

CDR3 coding DNA: TGTGCCAGCAGCAGACAAGGAGGGATTTCGGGACAGGGGGCCGGTTTGACTGAAGCTTTCTTT. This sequence encodes CASSRQGGISGQGAGLTEAFF. The genes are TRBV21-1 and TRBJ1-1; TRBD1 is the table's D call, not checked against the DNA. TRBV21-1 is a documented pseudogene. The CDR3 contains 21 residues.

This sequence joins TRBV18 and TRBJ2-3; possible D gene TRBD2, 6 bases. Looked up from germline, CDR1 is KGHSH and CDR2 is LQKENI. The germline V and J ends were trimmed by 1 base and 5 bases, with 10 bases remaining between them. The length of the CDR3 is 14 residues. CDR3 sequence (DNA): TGTGCCAGCTCACCACGACCTAGCGTAGATACGCAGTATTTT. Its protein is CASSPRPSVDTQYF.

The V gene is TRBV27, the J gene TRBJ2-7; the match to TRBD1 covers 7 bases. The CDR3 runs 15 residues. Germline CDR1 MNHEY, CDR2 SMNVEV (reference sequence). The ends lost 3 bases at V and 3 bases at J; junction bases unmatched: 8. CDR3 amino acids: CASSLVLGQLYEQYF. The CDR3 region has the DNA TGTGCCAGCAGTTTGGTGTTGGGACAGCTCTACGAGCAGTACTTC.

The chain joins TRBV27 to TRBJ2-1; a weak D match, TRBD1 (6 bases). CDR1 and CDR2 from the germline V gene are MNHEY and SMNVEV (reference sequence). The CDR3 totals 16 residues. Trimming pared 4 bases from V and 3 bases from J, leaving 16 bases between. In nucleotides, the CDR3 is TGTGCCAGCAGTTCCGTCGCAGGGGCACTCTACAATGAGCAGTTCTTC. Translation gives CASSSVAGALYNEQFF.

This clone is medium-sized by share. The genes are TRBV27 and TRBJ1-2; D gene unclear. CDR1 is MNHEY, CDR2 SMNVEV, per germline (reference sequence). The V end was cut by 0 bases, the J end by 7 bases, with 12 bases between. The CDR3 is 14 residues long. The CDR3 region is CASSLSPLSSGYTF. CDR3 DNA sequence: TGTGCCAGCAGTTTATCGCCCTTGTCCTCTGGCTACACCTTC.

The chain combines TRBV9 with TRBJ2-7; a weak D match, TRBD1 (6 bases). This CDR3 spans 15 amino acids. V shed 4 bases and J shed 0 bases, with 14 bases lying between them. CDR1 and CDR2 (germline): SGDLS, YYNGEE. CDR3: CASSPGQTISYEQYF. The CDR3 nucleotides read TGTGCCAGCAGCCCCGGACAGACTATCTCCTACGAGCAGTACTTC.

The chain links TRBV11-2 to TRBJ2-7; D is undetermined. The CDR3 consists of 12 residues. V was pared by 1 base and J by 5 bases, with 6 bases between. Germline V lookup: CDR1 SGHAT, CDR2 FQNNGV. The CDR3 protein is CASSLGYNEQYF. The CDR3 DNA follows: TGTGCCAGCAGCTTAGGCTATAACGAGCAGTACTTC.